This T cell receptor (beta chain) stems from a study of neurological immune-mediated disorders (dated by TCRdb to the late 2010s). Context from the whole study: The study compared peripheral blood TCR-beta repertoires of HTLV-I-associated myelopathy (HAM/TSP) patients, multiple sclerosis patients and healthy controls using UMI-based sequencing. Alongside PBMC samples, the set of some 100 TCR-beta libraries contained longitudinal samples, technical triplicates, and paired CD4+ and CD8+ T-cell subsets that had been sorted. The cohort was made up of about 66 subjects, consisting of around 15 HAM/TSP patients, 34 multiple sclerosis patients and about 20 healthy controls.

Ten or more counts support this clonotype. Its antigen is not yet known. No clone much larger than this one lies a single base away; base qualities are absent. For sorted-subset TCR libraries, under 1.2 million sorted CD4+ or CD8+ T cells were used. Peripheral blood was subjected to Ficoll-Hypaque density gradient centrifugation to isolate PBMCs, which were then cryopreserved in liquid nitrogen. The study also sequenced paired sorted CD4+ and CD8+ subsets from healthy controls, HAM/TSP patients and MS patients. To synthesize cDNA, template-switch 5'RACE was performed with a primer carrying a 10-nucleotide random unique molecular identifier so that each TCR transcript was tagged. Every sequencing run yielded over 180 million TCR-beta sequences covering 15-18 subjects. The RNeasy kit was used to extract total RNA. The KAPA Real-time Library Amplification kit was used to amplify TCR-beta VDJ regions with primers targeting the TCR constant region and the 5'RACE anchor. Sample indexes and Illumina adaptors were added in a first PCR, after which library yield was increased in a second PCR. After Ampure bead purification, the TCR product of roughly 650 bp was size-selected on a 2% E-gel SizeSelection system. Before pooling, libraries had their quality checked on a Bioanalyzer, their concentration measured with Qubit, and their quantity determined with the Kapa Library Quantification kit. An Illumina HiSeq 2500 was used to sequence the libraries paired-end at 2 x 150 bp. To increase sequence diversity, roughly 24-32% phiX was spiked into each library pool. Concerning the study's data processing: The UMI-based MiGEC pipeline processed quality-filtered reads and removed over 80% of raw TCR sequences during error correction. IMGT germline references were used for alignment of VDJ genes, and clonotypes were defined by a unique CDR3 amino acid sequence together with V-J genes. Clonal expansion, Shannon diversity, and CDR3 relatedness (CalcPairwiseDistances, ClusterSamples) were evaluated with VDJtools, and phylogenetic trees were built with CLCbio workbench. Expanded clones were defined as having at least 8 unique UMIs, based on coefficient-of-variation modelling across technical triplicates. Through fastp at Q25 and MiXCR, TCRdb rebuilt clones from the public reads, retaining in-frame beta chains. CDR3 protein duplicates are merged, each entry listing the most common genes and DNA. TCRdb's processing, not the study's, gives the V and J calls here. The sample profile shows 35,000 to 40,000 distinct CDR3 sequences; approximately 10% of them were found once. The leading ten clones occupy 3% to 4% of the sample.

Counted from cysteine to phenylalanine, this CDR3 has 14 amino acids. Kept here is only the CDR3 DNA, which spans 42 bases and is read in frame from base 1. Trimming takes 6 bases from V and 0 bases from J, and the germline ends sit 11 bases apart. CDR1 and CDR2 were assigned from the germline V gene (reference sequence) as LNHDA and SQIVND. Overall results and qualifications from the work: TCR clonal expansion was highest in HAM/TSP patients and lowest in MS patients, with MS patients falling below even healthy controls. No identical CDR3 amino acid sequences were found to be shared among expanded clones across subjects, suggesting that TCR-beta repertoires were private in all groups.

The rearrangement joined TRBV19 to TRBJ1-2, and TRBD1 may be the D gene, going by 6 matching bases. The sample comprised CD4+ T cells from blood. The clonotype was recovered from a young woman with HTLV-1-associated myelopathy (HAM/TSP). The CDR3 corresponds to CASRGAETNYGYTF. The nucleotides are TGTGCCAGTAGGGGGGCAGAGACTAACTATGGCTACACCTTC. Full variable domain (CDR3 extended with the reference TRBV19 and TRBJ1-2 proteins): DGGITQSPKYLFRKEGQNVTLSCEQNLNHDAMYWYRQDPGQGLRLIYYSQIVNDFQKGDIAEGYSVSREKKESFPLTVTSAQKNPTAFYLCASRGAETNYGYTFGSGTRLTVV.